The 27 T cell receptor beta chains reported below all come from one sample, sequenced in a study of neurological immune-mediated disorders. As to time point: longitudinal time-point 2. TCRdb independently ran MiXCR on the 5' RACE reads; one entry per CDR3 protein. Among 84,000 or so distinct CDR3 sequences listed, approximately 13% were seen once. Sample: PBMCs. Source of these receptors: a female donor with HTLV-1-associated myelopathy (HAM/TSP).

This clonotype came up many times. The chain recombines TRBV28 with TRBJ2-7; D call uncertain. The CDR3 has 13 residues. V was shortened by 0 bases and J by 6 bases, with 9 bases between the two germline ends. Germline loops: CDR1 MDHEN, CDR2 SYDVKM. Here the CDR3 DNA reads TGTGCCAGCAGTTTATGGGCACGGCTCGAGCAGTACTTC. As protein: CASSLWARLEQYF.

In this sample, this clonotype turned up many times. The rearrangement uses TRBV7-2 and TRBJ2-1, with D possibly matching TRBD2 (7 bases). Trimming cost V 7 bases and J 2 bases, with 12 bases left between them. Germline V gives CDR1 SGHTA, CDR2 FQGNSA. The CDR3 sequence is 14 residues long. The CDR3, as DNA: TGTGCCAGCAAGAGGGGGGGGCCCTACAATGAGCAGTTCTTC. Encoded protein: CASKRGGPYNEQFF.

This clonotype was detected many times. The chain is built from TRBV5-1 and TRBJ2-3, with TRBD2 matching over 12 bases. There are 16 residues in the CDR3. Looked up from germline, CDR1 is SGHRS and CDR2 is YFSETQ. Trimming at V came to 1 base and at J to 4 bases, leaving 4 bases not matched to a gene. CDR3 sequence: CASSLSLAGGADTQYF. The CDR3 region has the DNA TGCGCCAGCAGCTTGTCACTAGCGGGGGGAGCAGATACGCAGTATTTT.

The chain combines TRBV10-3 with TRBJ2-5, with 11 bases fitting TRBD2. Germline V gene sequence: CDR1 ENHRY, CDR2 SYGVKD. V gave up 10 bases and J gave up 1 base; unmatched junction bases: 8. The CDR3 covers 15 residues. This CDR3 reads CASRPSGGSQETQYF. The CDR3 DNA reads as TGTGCCAGCCGCCCTAGCGGGGGGTCCCAAGAGACCCAGTACTTC.

This clonotype was recorded at least ten times. The chain links TRBV7-8 to TRBJ2-1, with 9 bases lining up with TRBD1. Germline CDR1 SGHVS, CDR2 FQNEAQ. The V segment lost 5 bases and the J segment 8 bases; nucleotides outside the gene matches: 16. The CDR3 runs to 17 residues. This chain's CDR3 is CASSPLITHRGLHEQFF. In DNA, the CDR3 is TGTGCCAGCAGCCCCTTGATAACTCACAGGGGGCTACATGAGCAGTTCTTC.

This clonotype was picked up many times. This sequence joins TRBV3-1 and TRBJ2-1, with TRBD2 matching 7 bases. The V and J ends lost 4 bases and 5 bases, in that order; junction bases with no gene match: 8. CDR3 length equals 15 residues. The germline V gene encodes CDR1 LGHDT and CDR2 YNNKEL (reference sequence). CDR3 loop: CASSLTSWPDNEQFF. In DNA form, the CDR3 reads TGTGCCAGCAGCCTGACTAGCTGGCCGGACAATGAGCAGTTCTTC.

Ten or more counts support this clonotype. The chain recombines TRBV5-1 with TRBJ1-1; D gene unclear. V lost 3 bases and J 1 base, leaving 13 bases between the germline ends. The CDR3 totals 15 residues. The germline V gene encodes CDR1 SGHRS and CDR2 YFSETQ. The DNA of the CDR3 is TGCGCCAGCAGCTCCCATCCAGGAGGGAACACTGAAGCTTTCTTT. Its translation is CASSSHPGGNTEAFF. Full variable domain (missing parts from reference TRBV5-1 and TRBJ1-1): KAGVTQTPRYLIKTRGQQVTLSCSPISGHRSVSWYQQTPGQGLQFLFEYFSETQRNKGNFPGRFSGRQFSNSRSEMNVSTLELGDSALYLCASSSHPGGNTEAFFGQGTRLTVV.

There are many counts of this clonotype. CDR3 in amino acids: CSVSRGTGRNEQFF. CDR3 nucleotide sequence: TGCAGCGTTTCCAGGGGGACAGGGCGTAATGAGCAGTTCTTC. The V gene is TRBV29-1, the J gene TRBJ2-1, with TRBD1 matching over 9 bases. This CDR3 comprises 14 residues. V was clipped by 5 bases and J by 7 bases; unmatched bases: 9. The germline V gene has CDR1 SQVTM and CDR2 ANQGSEA.

This clonotype has ten or more counts. This chain joins TRBV12-3 or TRBV12-4 and TRBJ2-3; 13 nucleotides line up with TRBD2. This CDR3 has 16 amino acids. Trimming at V came to 6 bases and at J to 2 bases, leaving 5 bases not matched to a gene. CDR3: CASSKTSGGFTDTQYF. The CDR3 DNA reads as TGTGCCAGCAGCAAGACTAGCGGGGGGTTCACAGATACGCAGTATTTT.

This chain joins TRBV19 and TRBJ2-2, with 9 bases lining up with TRBD1. The CDR3 covers 17 residues. In germline, CDR1 is LNHDA, CDR2 SQIVND (reference sequence). With 6 bases clipped from V and 1 base from J, the junction kept 9 bases outside the gene matches. The CDR3 protein is CASSRPRQGGNTGELFF. CDR3 in DNA: TGTGCCAGTAGCCGCCCCCGACAGGGGGGGAACACCGGGGAGCTGTTTTTT.

V usage is TRBV5-1 and J usage is TRBJ2-7; possibly TRBD1 or TRBD2 for D (5 bases each). Trimming pared 4 bases from V and 12 bases from J, leaving 17 bases between. Per germline, CDR1 SGHRS and CDR2 YFSETQ. The CDR3 sequence is 12 residues long. This CDR3 reads CASSQGDYKRYF. Here the CDR3 DNA reads TGCGCCAGCAGCCAGGGAGACTACAAGCGGTACTTC.

At least ten counts were recorded for this clonotype. The rearrangement uses TRBV20-1 and TRBJ2-7; 7 bases are a match to TRBD1. Germline loops: CDR1 DFQATT, CDR2 SNEGSKA (reference sequence). CDR3 length: 10 residues. V lost 5 bases and J lost 9; bases outside the gene matches: 4. The CDR3 is CSAGRDRQYF. In nucleotides, the CDR3 is TGCAGTGCTGGACGGGACAGGCAGTACTTC.

This clonotype was seen only a few times. The chain is built from TRBV11-2 and TRBJ2-7, with unresolved D. The CDR3 contains 12 residues. V lost 3 bases, J lost 5 bases, and 8 bases lay in between. Germline values: CDR1 SGHAT, CDR2 FQNNGV. The CDR3 DNA sequence: TGTGCCAGCAGCTTCGGTAGGGACGAGCAGTACTTC. Translated: CASSFGRDEQYF.

This clonotype appeared many times. The V and J genes are TRBV28 and TRBJ2-5, with 7 bases lining up with TRBD2. There are 14 residues in the CDR3. Germline V gives CDR1 MDHEN, CDR2 SYDVKM. After removal of 6 bases from V and 7 bases from J, the junction contained 11 bases not matched to a gene. The CDR3 DNA reads TGTGCCAGCAGAACCGGGACTGGCGGGGGGACCCAGTACTTC. It specifies CASRTGTGGGTQYF.

This clonotype was detected ten times or more. V gene TRBV29-1 combines with J gene TRBJ2-1, with D possibly TRBD2 on 5 matching bases. In germline, CDR1 is SQVTM, CDR2 ANQGSEA. Trimming took 4 bases from V and 7 from J, leaving 17 bases between them. CDR3 length: 14 amino acids. The CDR3 region is CSVARWEWRNEQFF. The CDR3 bases are TGCAGCGTTGCTCGGTGGGAGTGGCGGAATGAGCAGTTCTTC.

Ten or more counts support this clonotype. The chain's CDR3 is CASSEHRVTEQYF. The CDR3 DNA reads as TGTGCCAGCAGTGAGCACAGAGTTACCGAGCAGTACTTC. V gene TRBV2 combines with J gene TRBJ2-7; D not resolved. Germline V gene data show CDR1 as SNHLY and CDR2 as FYNNEI. With 3 bases removed from V and 6 bases from J, the gap between germline ends came to 12 bases. The CDR3 spans 13 residues.

This clonotype occurred many times. The chain uses TRBV28 and TRBJ1-5, with no clear D. Germline-derived CDR1 and CDR2 are MDHEN and SYDVKM. This CDR3 has 17 amino acids. Trimming shortened V by 5 bases and J by 3 bases, and 20 bases separated the two germline ends. The CDR3: CASSGPLWQTANQPQHF. Written as DNA, the CDR3 is TGTGCCAGCAGTGGCCCGCTGTGGCAGACGGCCAATCAGCCCCAGCATTTT. Complete variable domain (other parts from reference TRBV28 and TRBJ1-5): DVKVTQSSRYLVKRTGEKVFLECVQDMDHENMFWYRQDPGLGLRLIYFSYDVKMKEKGDIPEGYSVSREKKERFSLILESASTNQTSMYLCASSGPLWQTANQPQHFGDGTRLSIL.

This clonotype has a count of ten or more. The chain has TRBV28 and TRBJ2-2; D unclear. The length of the CDR3 is 13 residues. Germline V lookup: CDR1 MDHEN, CDR2 SYDVKM. Deletions cut 10 bases from V and 2 bases from J, with 11 bases between. Here the CDR3 DNA reads TGTGCCACCCATACGGAAAACACCGGGGAGCTGTTTTTT. It is translated as CATHTENTGELFF.

This clonotype was recorded at least ten times. This chain uses TRBV29-1 with TRBJ1-2; D may be TRBD1 (5 bases). Deletions cut 3 bases from V and 4 bases from J, with 9 bases between. The CDR3 sequence is 12 residues long. Germline CDR1 SQVTM, CDR2 ANQGSEA. DNA of the CDR3: TGCAGCGTTGACCGGCAGGGCTATGGCTACACCTTC. Amino acid sequence: CSVDRQGYGYTF. The entire variable domain, with the rest obtained from reference TRBV29-1 and TRBJ1-2, is as follows: SAVISQKPSRDICQRGTSLTIQCQVDSQVTMMFWYRQQPGQSLTLIATANQGSEATYESGFVIDKFPISRPNLTFSTLTVSNMSPEDSSIYLCSVDRQGYGYTFGSGTRLTVV.

The table lists this clonotype with a few counts. The chain has TRBV5-6 and TRBJ2-1, with 11 bases matching TRBD2. Per germline, CDR1 SGHDT and CDR2 YYEEEE. The CDR3 spans 16 residues. Trimming removed 0 bases from V and 7 bases from J; junction bases left unmatched: 6. CDR3 protein: CASSLALAGGKNEQFF. CDR3 bases: TGTGCCAGCAGCTTGGCCTTAGCGGGGGGGAAGAATGAGCAGTTCTTC.

Turning to this clonotype: This may stem from a read error, because a much larger clone lies one nucleotide away. The chain joins TRBV7-8 to TRBJ2-6; D unresolved. The CDR3 is made up of 16 amino acids. The germline CDR1 and CDR2 sequences are SGHVS and FQNEAQ. The CDR3 protein is CDISDRPVSGANVLTF. The CDR3 DNA follows: TGTGACATCTCCGACCGTCCCGTCTCTGGGGCCAACGTCCTGACTTTC. Combining the CDR3 with reference TRBV7-8 and TRBJ2-6 gives the whole variable domain GAGVSQSPRYKVAKRGQDVALRCDPISGHVSLFWYQQALGQGPEFLTYFQNEAQLDKSGLPSDRFFAERPEGSVSTLKIQRTQQEDSAVYLCDISDRPVSGANVLTFGAGSRLTVL.

At least ten counts were recorded for this clonotype. The chain has TRBV5-5 and TRBJ1-2; 7 positions match TRBD1. This CDR3 is 15 amino acids long. V gave up 4 bases and J gave up 4 bases; unmatched junction bases: 10. Germline loops: CDR1 SGHKS, CDR2 YYEKEE (reference sequence). The CDR3 DNA is TGTGCCAGCAGCCTTGGACAGGCGACTCTCTATGGCTACACCTTC. Translated: CASSLGQATLYGYTF.

This clonotype was counted many times. The CDR3 sequence is CASSVEGKEQFF. CDR3 coding DNA: TGTGCCAGCAGCGTAGAAGGAAAGGAGCAGTTCTTC. This chain uses TRBV9 with TRBJ2-1; D is unclear. Trimming removed 0 bases from V and 10 bases from J, with 8 bases in between. Germline CDR1 SGDLS, CDR2 YYNGEE. The CDR3 runs to 12 residues.

This clonotype was counted many times. The V gene is TRBV12-3 or TRBV12-4, the J gene TRBJ2-1, with D possibly matching TRBD1 (6 bases). The CDR3 runs to 13 residues. With 4 bases removed from V and 9 bases from J, the gap between germline ends came to 13 bases. The CDR3 reads CASSWQGPREQFF. The CDR3 nucleotides are TGTGCCAGCAGTTGGCAGGGGCCACGTGAGCAGTTCTTC.

With respect to this clonotype: One base away lies a much larger clone, so this may be a sequencing read error. This chain joins TRBV20-1 and TRBJ2-7; no clear D gene. CDR1 DFQATT and CDR2 SNEGSKA come from the germline V gene (reference sequence). The CDR3 runs to 14 residues. In DNA form, the CDR3 reads TGCAGTGCTAGAGAGGCGGCGAGCTCCTACGATCAGTACTTC. Amino acid sequence: CSAREAASSYDQYF.

This clonotype has a count of ten or more. The gene calls are TRBV5-6 and TRBJ2-3, with TRBD1 identical over 9 bases. After removal of 5 bases from V and 4 bases from J, the junction contained 8 bases not matched to a gene. Looked up from germline, CDR1 is SGHDT and CDR2 is YYEEEE. The CDR3 sequence is 15 residues long. The CDR3 is CASSLGQGRADTQYF. The CDR3 DNA reads TGTGCCAGCAGTCTGGGACAGGGTAGGGCAGATACGCAGTATTTT.

This clonotype occurred once. The rearrangement uses TRBV20-1 and TRBJ2-7; perhaps TRBD2 as D (7 bases). Germline V lookup: CDR1 DFQATT, CDR2 SNEGSKA (reference sequence). The CDR3 has 15 residues. V gave up 5 bases and J gave up 3 bases, with 20 bases separating them. CDR3 DNA sequence: TGCAGTGCTGCGTTATCCCGGGGGGCGGACTACGAGCAGTACTTC. It is translated as CSAALSRGADYEQYF.